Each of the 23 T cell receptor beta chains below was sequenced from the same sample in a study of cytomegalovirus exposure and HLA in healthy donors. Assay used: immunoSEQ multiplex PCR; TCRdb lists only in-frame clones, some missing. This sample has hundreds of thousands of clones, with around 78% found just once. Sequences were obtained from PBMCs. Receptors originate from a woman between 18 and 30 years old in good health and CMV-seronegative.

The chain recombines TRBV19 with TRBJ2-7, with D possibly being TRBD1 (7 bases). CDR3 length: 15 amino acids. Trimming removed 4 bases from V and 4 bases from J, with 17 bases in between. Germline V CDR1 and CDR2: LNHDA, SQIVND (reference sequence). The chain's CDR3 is CASSSRGGGPYEQYF. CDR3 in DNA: TGTGCCAGTAGTAGCCGAGGAGGGGGCCCTTACGAGCAGTACTTC.

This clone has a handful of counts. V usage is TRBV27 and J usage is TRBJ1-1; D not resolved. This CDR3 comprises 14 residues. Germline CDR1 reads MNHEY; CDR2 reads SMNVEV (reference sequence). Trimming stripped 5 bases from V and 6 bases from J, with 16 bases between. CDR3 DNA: TGTGCCAGCAGTCCTGCCACTTGGTCAGCTGAAGCTTTCTTT. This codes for CASSPATWSAEAFF.

The CDR3 loop is CATGTGASVVYGYTF. The CDR3 region has the DNA TGTGCCACCGGGACAGGAGCTAGCGTTGTCTATGGCTACACCTTC. The gene calls are TRBV7-9 and TRBJ1-2; 8 bases align to TRBD1. CDR1 is SEHNR and CDR2 is FQNEAQ in the germline V gene (reference sequence). The length of the CDR3 is 15 residues. The V gene end was trimmed by 10 bases and the J gene end by 4 bases; junction bases not matched to a gene: 14.

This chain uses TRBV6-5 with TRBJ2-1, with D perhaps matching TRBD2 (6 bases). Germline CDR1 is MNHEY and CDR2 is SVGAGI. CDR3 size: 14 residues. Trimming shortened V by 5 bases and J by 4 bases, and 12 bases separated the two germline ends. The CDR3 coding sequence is TGTGCCAGCAGTAGGGACTTCGCATACAATGAGCAGTTCTTC. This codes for CASSRDFAYNEQFF.

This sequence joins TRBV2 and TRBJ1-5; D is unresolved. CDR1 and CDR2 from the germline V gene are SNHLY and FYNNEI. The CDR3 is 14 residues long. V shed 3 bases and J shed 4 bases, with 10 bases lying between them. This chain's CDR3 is CASSDAAVNQPQHF. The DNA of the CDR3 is TGTGCCAGCAGTGACGCGGCAGTTAATCAGCCCCAGCATTTT.

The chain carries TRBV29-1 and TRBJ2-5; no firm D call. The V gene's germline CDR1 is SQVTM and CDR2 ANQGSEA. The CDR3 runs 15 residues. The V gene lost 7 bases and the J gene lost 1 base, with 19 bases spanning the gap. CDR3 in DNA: TGCAGCGCCCGTGGGGTCCTGCCGCCCCAAGAGACCCAGTACTTC. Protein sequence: CSARGVLPPQETQYF. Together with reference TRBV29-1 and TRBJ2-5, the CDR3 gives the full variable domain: SAVISQKPSRDICQRGTSLTIQCQVDSQVTMMFWYRQQPGQSLTLIATANQGSEATYESGFVIDKFPISRPNLTFSTLTVSNMSPEDSSIYLCSARGVLPPQETQYFGPGTRLLVL.

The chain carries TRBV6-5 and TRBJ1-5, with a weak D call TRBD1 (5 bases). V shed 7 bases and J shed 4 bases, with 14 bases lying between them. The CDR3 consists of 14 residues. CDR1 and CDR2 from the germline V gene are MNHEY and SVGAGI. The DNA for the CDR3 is TGTGCCAGCACCAACGGTCGGGGGAATCAGCCCCAGCATTTT. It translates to CASTNGRGNQPQHF.

In nucleotides, the CDR3 is TGTGCCAGCAGCGGGACAGGGTGGGAGACTGAAGCTTTCTTT. Residues: CASSGTGWETEAFF. The chain joins TRBV5-8 to TRBJ1-1, with 9 bases identical to TRBD1. V lost 4 bases to trimming and J lost 5 bases; unmatched junction nucleotides: 6. CDR1 SGHTS and CDR2 YDEGEE come from the germline V gene. This CDR3 spans 14 amino acids. Looking up the rest from reference TRBV5-8 and TRBJ1-1 gives the full variable domain: EAGVTQSPTHLIKTRGQQATLRCSPISGHTSVYWYQQALGLGLQFLLWYDEGEERNRGNFPPRFSGRQFPNYSSELNVNALELEDSALYLCASSGTGWETEAFFGQGTRLTVV.

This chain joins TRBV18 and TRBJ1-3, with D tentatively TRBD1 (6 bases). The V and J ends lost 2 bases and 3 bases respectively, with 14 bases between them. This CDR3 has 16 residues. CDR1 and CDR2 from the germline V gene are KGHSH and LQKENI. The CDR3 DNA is TGTGCCAGCTCACCATTTGCAGGGGCAGGTGGAAACACCATATATTTT. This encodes CASSPFAGAGGNTIYF.

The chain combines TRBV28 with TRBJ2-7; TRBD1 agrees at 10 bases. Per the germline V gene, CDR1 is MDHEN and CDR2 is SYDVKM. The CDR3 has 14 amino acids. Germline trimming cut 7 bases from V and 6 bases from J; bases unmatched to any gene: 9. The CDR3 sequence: CASIDRTGGFEQYF. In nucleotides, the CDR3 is TGTGCCAGCATTGATAGGACAGGGGGTTTCGAGCAGTACTTC.

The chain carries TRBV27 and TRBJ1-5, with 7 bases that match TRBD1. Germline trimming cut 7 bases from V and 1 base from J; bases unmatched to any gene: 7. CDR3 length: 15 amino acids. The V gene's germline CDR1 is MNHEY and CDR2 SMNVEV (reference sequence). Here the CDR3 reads CASKPDRASNQPQHF. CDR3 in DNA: TGTGCCAGCAAACCCGACAGGGCCAGCAATCAGCCCCAGCATTTT.

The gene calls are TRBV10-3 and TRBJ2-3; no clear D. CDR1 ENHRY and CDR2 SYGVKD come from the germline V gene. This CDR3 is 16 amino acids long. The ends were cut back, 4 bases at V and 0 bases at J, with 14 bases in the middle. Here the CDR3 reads CAISAADGSSTDTQYF. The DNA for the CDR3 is TGTGCCATCAGTGCCGCGGACGGTTCTAGCACAGATACGCAGTATTTT.

The CDR3 DNA sequence: TGTGCCAGCAGCTTCAGCGGGAGGGGTTCCTACGAGCAGTACTTC. Protein sequence: CASSFSGRGSYEQYF. V and J are TRBV28 and TRBJ2-7, with 10 bases fitting TRBD2. This CDR3 has 15 residues. V gave up 6 bases and J gave up 1 base; unmatched junction bases: 6. Germline V gene data show CDR1 as MDHEN and CDR2 as SYDVKM.

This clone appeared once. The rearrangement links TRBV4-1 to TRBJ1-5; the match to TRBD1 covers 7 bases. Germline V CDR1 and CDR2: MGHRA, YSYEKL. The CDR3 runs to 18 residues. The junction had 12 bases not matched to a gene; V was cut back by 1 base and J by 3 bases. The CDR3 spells CASSQGRVRDSLNQPQHF. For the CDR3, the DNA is TGCGCCAGCAGCCAAGGGAGGGTCCGGGACAGCCTCAATCAGCCCCAGCATTTT.

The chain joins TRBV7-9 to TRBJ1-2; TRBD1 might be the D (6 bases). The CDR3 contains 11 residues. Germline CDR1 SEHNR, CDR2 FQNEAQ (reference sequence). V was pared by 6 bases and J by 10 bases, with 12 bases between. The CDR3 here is CASSRDRNYTF. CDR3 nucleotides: TGTGCCAGCAGTCGTGACAGGAACTACACCTTC.

DNA of the CDR3: TGTGCCAGCAGTCTTGTGGGACTCTCGGTCGATGAGCAGTTCTTC. Its translation is CASSLVGLSVDEQFF. The rearrangement uses TRBV28 and TRBJ2-1, with D tentatively TRBD2 (6 bases). CDR3 length equals 15 residues. Trimming stripped 5 bases from V and 8 bases from J, with 19 bases between. Germline CDR1 reads MDHEN; CDR2 reads SYDVKM.

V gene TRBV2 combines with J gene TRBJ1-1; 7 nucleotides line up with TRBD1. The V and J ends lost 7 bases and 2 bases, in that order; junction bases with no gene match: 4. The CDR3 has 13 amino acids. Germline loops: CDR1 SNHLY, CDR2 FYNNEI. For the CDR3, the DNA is TGTGCCAGCACCGGGACAGTTAACACTGAAGCTTTCTTT. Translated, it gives CASTGTVNTEAFF.

In nucleotides, the CDR3 is TGTGCCAGCAGTGAAGATGGGGGGATAACTGAAGCTTTCTTT. Amino acid sequence: CASSEDGGITEAFF. The J gene is TRBJ1-1, the V gene TRBV6-1; TRBD1 is a possible D gene (5 bases). V was trimmed by 1 base and J by 5 bases, leaving 11 bases between them. This CDR3 region has 14 residues. The V gene's germline CDR1 is MNHNS and CDR2 SASEGT.

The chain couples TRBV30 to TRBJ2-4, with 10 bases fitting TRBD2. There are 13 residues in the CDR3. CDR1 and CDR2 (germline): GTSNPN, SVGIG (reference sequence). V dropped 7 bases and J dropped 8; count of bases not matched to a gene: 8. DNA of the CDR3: TGTGCCTCAAGCGGGGGGGCCGTGGACATTCAGTACTTC. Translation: CASSGGAVDIQYF. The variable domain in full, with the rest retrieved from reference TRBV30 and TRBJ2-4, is SQTIHQWPATLVQPVGSPLSLECTVEGTSNPNLYWYRQAAGRGLQLLFYSVGIGQISSEVPQNLSASRPQDRQFILSSKKLLLSDSGFYLCASSGGAVDIQYFGAGTRLSVL.

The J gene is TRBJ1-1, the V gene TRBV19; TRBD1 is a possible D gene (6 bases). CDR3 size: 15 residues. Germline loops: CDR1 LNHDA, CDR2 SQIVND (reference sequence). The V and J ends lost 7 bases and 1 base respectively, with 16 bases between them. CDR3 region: CASKRGGLKNTEAFF. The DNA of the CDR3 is TGTGCCAGTAAAAGGGGGGGGTTAAAGAACACTGAAGCTTTCTTT. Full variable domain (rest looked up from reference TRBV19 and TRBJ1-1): DGGITQSPKYLFRKEGQNVTLSCEQNLNHDAMYWYRQDPGQGLRLIYYSQIVNDFQKGDIAEGYSVSREKKESFPLTVTSAQKNPTAFYLCASKRGGLKNTEAFFGQGTRLTVV.

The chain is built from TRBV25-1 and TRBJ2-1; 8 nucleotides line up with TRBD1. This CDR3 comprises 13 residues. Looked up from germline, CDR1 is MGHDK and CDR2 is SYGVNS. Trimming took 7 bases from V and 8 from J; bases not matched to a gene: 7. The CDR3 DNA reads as TGTGCCAGCAACGACAGGGGAAGGGATGAGCAGTTCTTC. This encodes CASNDRGRDEQFF.

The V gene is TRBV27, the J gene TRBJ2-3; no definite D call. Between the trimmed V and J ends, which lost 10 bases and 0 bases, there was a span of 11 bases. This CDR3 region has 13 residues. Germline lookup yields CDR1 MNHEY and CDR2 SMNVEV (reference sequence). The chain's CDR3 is CATRQSSTDTQYF. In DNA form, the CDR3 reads TGTGCCACCAGACAATCAAGCACAGATACGCAGTATTTT.

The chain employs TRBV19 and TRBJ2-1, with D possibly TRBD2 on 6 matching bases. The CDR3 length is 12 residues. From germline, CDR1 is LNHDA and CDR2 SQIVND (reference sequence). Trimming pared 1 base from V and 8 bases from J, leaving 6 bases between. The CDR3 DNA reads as TGTGCCAGTAGTATAGGGGGGGATGAGCAGTTCTTC. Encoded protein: CASSIGGDEQFF. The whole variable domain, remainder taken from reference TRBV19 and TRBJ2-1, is DGGITQSPKYLFRKEGQNVTLSCEQNLNHDAMYWYRQDPGQGLRLIYYSQIVNDFQKGDIAEGYSVSREKKESFPLTVTSAQKNPTAFYLCASSIGGDEQFFGPGTRLTVL.